This TCR beta chain came from a study of long-term antiretroviral therapy in people with HIV. Looking at the study overall: A decade or so separates the oldest specimens from the later 2015 immediate-ART recommendation. Study results and limitations: Subsequent to ART, diversity was augmented yet persisted below that of transplant donor controls. The repertoire was dominated at all time points by clones expanded before ART.

V was trimmed by 1 base and J by 8 bases, leaving 16 bases between them. The CDR3 runs to 15 residues. Germline loops: CDR1 SGHRS, CDR2 YFSETQ. With respect to this clone: Its target is not known.

immunoSEQ v3.0 was run at survey level. The method was immunoSEQ multiplex PCR; TCRdb's version includes in-frame clones alone and lacks a portion of them. The sample lists 30,000 to 45,000 clones, approximately 80% seen once, with around 5.8% in the top ten. The study used samples holding roughly 1-10 million cryopreserved PBMC before DNA extraction. This receptor was taken from a man aged 25-45 years with HIV. The V call is TRBV5-1, the J call TRBJ2-1; D might be TRBD1 (6 bases). Here the sequenced sample was unsorted PBMCs, taken 3.4 years after starting antiretroviral therapy. CDR3 loop: CASSLRSGRGDEQFF. In nucleotides, the CDR3 is TGCGCCAGCAGCTTGAGGAGCGGCAGGGGCGATGAGCAGTTCTTC.